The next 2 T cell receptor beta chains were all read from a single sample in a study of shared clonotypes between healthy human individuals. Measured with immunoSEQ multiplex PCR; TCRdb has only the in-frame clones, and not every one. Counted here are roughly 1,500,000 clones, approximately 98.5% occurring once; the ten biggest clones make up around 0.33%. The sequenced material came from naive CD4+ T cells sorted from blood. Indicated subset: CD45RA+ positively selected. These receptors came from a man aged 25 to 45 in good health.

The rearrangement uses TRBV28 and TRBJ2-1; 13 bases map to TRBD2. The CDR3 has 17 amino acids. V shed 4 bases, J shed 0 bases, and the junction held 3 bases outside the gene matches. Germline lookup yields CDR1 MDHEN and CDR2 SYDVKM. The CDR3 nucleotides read TGTGCCAGCAGTTCCCGGACTAGCGGGAGCTCCTACAATGAGCAGTTCTTC. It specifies CASSSRTSGSSYNEQFF.

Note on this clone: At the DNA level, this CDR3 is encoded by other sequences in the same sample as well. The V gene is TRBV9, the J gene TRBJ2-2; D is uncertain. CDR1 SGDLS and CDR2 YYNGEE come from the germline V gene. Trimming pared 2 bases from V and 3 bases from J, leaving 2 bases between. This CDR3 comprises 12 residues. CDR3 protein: CASSVYTGELFF. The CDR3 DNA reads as TGTGCCAGCAGCGTTTACACCGGGGAGCTGTTTTTT. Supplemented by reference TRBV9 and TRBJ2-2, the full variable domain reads DSGVTQTPKHLITATGQRVTLRCSPRSGDLSVYWYQQSLDQGLQFLIQYYNGEERAKGNILERFSAQQFPDLHSELNLSSLELGDSALYFCASSVYTGELFFGEGSRLTVL.